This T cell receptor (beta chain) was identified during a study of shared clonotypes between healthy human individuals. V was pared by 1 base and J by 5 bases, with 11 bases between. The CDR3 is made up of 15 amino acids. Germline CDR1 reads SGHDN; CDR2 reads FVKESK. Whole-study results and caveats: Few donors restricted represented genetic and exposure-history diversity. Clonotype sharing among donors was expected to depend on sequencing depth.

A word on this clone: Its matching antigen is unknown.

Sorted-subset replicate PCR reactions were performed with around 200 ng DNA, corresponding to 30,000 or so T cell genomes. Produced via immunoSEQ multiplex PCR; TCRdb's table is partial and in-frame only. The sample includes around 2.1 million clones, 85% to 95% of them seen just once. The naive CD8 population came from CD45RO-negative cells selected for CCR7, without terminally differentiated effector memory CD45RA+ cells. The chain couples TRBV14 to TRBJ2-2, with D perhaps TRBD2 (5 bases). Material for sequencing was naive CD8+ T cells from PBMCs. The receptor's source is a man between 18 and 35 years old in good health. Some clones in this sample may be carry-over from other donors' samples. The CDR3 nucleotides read TGTGCCAGCAGCCAAGGGACTCCCGAAACCGGGGAGCTGTTTTTT. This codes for CASSQGTPETGELFF.